This entry concerns a single T cell receptor (beta chain). These data come from a study of blood T cell repertoires in COVID-19. Overall study: Sources were T cells, B-cell-depleted T cells, or PBMCs; the material itself was cDNA or gDNA.

Methods used by the authors: Nucleated cell number was recorded as an estimate derived from reference gene primer amplification. This table comes from immunoSEQ multiplex PCR, and its TCRdb copy is limited to in-frame clones, with some not included. The DNA was the basis for D and trimming; V, J and clone size are from that table. Here the sample spans 140,000 to 150,000 clones, approximately 80% being singletons. The CDR3 covers 13 residues. V shed 5 bases, J shed 6 bases, and the junction held 7 bases outside the gene matches. Sequencing used peripheral blood. This receptor was identified in a man aged 65 to 85 who had recovered from COVID-19. The chain links TRBV12-3 or TRBV12-4 to TRBJ2-7; TRBD1 matches 7 bases. For the CDR3, the DNA is TGTGCCAGCAGTAGACAGGGATCGGCCGAGCAGTACTTC. This sequence encodes CASSRQGSAEQYF.